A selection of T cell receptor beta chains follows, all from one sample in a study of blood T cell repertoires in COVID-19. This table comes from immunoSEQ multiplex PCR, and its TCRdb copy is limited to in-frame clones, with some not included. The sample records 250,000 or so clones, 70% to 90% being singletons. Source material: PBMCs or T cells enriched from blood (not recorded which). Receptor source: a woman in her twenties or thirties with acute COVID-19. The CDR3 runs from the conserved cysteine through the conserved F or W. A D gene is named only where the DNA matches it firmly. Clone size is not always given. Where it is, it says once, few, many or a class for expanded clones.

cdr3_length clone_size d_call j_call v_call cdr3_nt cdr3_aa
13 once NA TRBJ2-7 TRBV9 TGTGCCAGCAGCGTAGGACTTGACTACGAGCAGTACTTC CASSVGLDYEQYF
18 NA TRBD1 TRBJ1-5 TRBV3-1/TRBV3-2 TGTGCCAGCAGCCCCTTTAGCGTGGAGGGGGCGGAGCATCAGCCCCAGCATTTT CASSPFSVEGAEHQPQHF
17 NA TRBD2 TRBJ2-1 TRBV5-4 TGTGCCAGCAGACCCGGACTAGCGGGAGGATCCTACAATGAGCAGTTCTTC CASRPGLAGGSYNEQFF
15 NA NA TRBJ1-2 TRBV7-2 TGTGCCAGCAGCGGAAGGACAGTACCTAACTATGGCTACACCTTC CASSGRTVPNYGYTF
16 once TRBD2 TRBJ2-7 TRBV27 TGTGCCAGCAGTCTCGGGAGGGCTAGCGGGAGTTACGAGCAGTACTTC CASSLGRASGSYEQYF
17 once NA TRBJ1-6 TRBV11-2 TGTGCCAGCAGCTTAGCGGACAGTTCACTTTATAATTCACCCCTCCACTTT CASSLADSSLYNSPLHF
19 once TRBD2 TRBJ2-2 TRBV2 TGTGCCAGCCTAGCCCGACCGGGACTAGCGGGAGAAACCCCCGGGGAGCTGTTTTTT CASLARPGLAGETPGELFF
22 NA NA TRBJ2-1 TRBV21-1 TGTGCCAGCAGCAAAGTGAACCACGGCTTTTTGACTAGCGGGAGTCCCCCCGATGAGCAGTTCTTC CASSKVNHGFLTSGSPPDEQFF
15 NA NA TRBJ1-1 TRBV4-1 TGCGCCAGCAGCCAAGAATCCGAGGGGGGGACTGAAGCTTTCTTT CASSQESEGGTEAFF
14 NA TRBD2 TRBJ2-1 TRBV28 TGTGCCAGCGGTCCTAGCGGGACTCTAAATGAGCAGTTCTTC CASGPSGTLNEQFF
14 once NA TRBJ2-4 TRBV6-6 TGTGCCAGCAGTCCACCGGGACTGGAGGACATTCAGTACTTC CASSPPGLEDIQYF
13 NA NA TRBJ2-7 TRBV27 TGTGCCAGCAGGGGGAGTCCTCTGTTAGAGCAGTACTTC CASRGSPLLEQYF
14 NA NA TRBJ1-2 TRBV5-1 TGCGCCAGCAGCTTGGACGCCGGGGATGGTGGCTACACCTTC CASSLDAGDGGYTF
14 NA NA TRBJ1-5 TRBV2 TGTGCCAGGGGGGGGGAGCAGCAAAATCAGCCCCAGCATTTT CARGGEQQNQPQHF
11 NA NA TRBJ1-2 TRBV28 TGTGCCAGCATTAATTCGGAGGGCTACACCTTC CASINSEGYTF
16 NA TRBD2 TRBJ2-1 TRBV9 TGTGCCAGCAGCGTAGCAATAGCGGGAGTAGTTAGTGAGCAGTTCTTC CASSVAIAGVVSEQFF
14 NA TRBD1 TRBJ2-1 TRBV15 TGTGCCACCAGCAGACAACAGGGGGCTTATGAGCAGTTCTTC CATSRQQGAYEQFF
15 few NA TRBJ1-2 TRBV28 TGTGCCAGCCGGGAGGGGTCTCTACAGGACTATGGCTACACCTTC CASREGSLQDYGYTF
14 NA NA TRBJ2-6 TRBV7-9 TGTGCCAGCAGTCCGTCAGCGGGGGCCAACGTCCTGACTTTC CASSPSAGANVLTF
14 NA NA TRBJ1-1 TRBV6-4 TGTGCCAGCAGCGCGGAGGCGGCGAACACTGAAGCTTTCTTT CASSAEAANTEAFF
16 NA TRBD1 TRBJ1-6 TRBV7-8 TGTGCCAGCAGACCCGGACAGGCCTCCCTAGGGTCACCCCTCCACTTT CASRPGQASLGSPLHF
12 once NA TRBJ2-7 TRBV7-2 TGTGCCAGTGGGAGGGGGTCCTACGAGCAGTACTTC CASGRGSYEQYF